This T cell receptor beta chain was identified during a study of neurological immune-mediated disorders. With 10-nucleotide random UMIs included, cDNA was synthesized by 5'RACE. TCRdb fed the 5' RACE reads into MiXCR, producing one record per CDR3 protein. Among 45,000 to 65,000 distinct CDR3 sequences, about 8% were seen once, and the ten largest hold 1.5% to 2%. Trimming stripped 4 bases from V and 6 bases from J, with 19 bases between. The CDR3 covers 15 residues. Germline V lookup: CDR1 SGHRS, CDR2 YFSETQ. There are many counts of this clonotype. Described time point: longitudinal time-point 3. The unsorted libraries originated from 2 million PBMCs that had been stored at -80 C.

This clonotype was sampled from a woman aged 40 to 49 in good health. The specimen sequenced was PBMCs. The genes are TRBV5-1 and TRBJ1-1, with D unclear. The chain's CDR3 is CASSPGGYSGSEAFF. The CDR3 bases are TGCGCCAGCAGCCCGGGCGGGTATTCGGGGTCTGAAGCTTTCTTT. The variable domain in full, completed from reference TRBV5-1 and TRBJ1-1, reads KAGVTQTPRYLIKTRGQQVTLSCSPISGHRSVSWYQQTPGQGLQFLFEYFSETQRNKGNFPGRFSGRQFSNSRSEMNVSTLELGDSALYLCASSPGGYSGSEAFFGQGTRLTVV.